This T cell receptor beta chain was documented in a study of cytomegalovirus exposure and HLA in healthy donors (dated by TCRdb to between 2016 and 2019). Study-level background: In an earlier analysis of approximately 500 of the donors, less than 350 Gb of sequence data and 90 million to 130 million unique TCR beta sequences from about 190 million T cells were reported. Approximately 310 gigabases of sequencing data and around 85 million unique TCR sequences made up an early release that covered over 550 HLA-typed donors. Of the approximately 400 genotyped donors, approximately 80% fell in the genetic ancestry cluster associated with self-reported Caucasian donors. The study aimed to test whether signatures of past pathogen exposure could be identified by cataloging public T cell receptors. The T cell repertoires of around 730 subjects were profiled by immunosequencing and related to cytomegalovirus serostatus. Besides the first cohort of roughly 660 subjects, a separate validation cohort made up of 120 different subjects was used. To predict cytomegalovirus infection status, the study combined high-throughput TCR immunosequencing, statistical association of individual TCRs with disease status, and machine learning. A later analysis re-examined previously published TCR beta repertoires from several hundred donors and added high-resolution HLA genotyping to investigate patterns of TCR occurrence. Rather than drawing on any new phenotypic data, the later analysis identified candidate immune exposures from TCR beta sequences and the way those sequences occurred across donors. An earlier analysis of fewer than 750 of the donors used high-throughput TCR beta sequencing to judge whether each TCR beta V gene segment behaved as functional or pseudogenic. Donor age, sex, ethnicity and CMV serostatus were compiled together with the repertoire data. A later genetic analysis took genome-wide SNP genotypes for about 55% of the 666 donors and used that subset as a discovery cohort. All discovery cohort repertoires had been generated using a single sequencing platform. HLA typing covered class I and class II loci at four-digit resolution. Typing coverage differed by locus: A, B, C, DRB1 and DQB1 were typed in roughly 620-630 donors, DQA1 in around 500, DPA1 in approximately 600, and DPB1 in 450 to 480. Roughly 5 DR-DQ haplotypes were handled as single units for association and clustering, since linkage in the cohort was strong. On average, 235,054 unique TCR beta nucleotide sequences were sequenced per donor among a few hundred genotyped donors of the cohort, with 15% to 20% of those sequences being non-productive. Results the study describes overall, beyond this receptor: Because some donors lacked HLA typing at each locus, the association tests relied only on the typed subset. Most CMV-associated TCR beta chains appeared to be HLA-restricted in a later analysis, and the HLA associations seemed to be driven largely by CMV exposure. Some IMGT-functional V segments, including TRBV6-2 and TRBV6-3, could not be told apart with the 87-base-pair reads, so those segments were excluded. Correlated functional status among segregating V segments might be attributable to linkage disequilibrium, but an unknown experimental factor could not be ruled out. Across donors, most TCR sequences were observed very rarely, whereas some public TCRs were present in many individuals. According to a later analysis, TCR association rates differed among HLA loci, with DRB1 alleles showing the most associated TCRs and HLA-C alleles showing the fewest. Compared with equally common non-associated chains, HLA-associated TCR beta chains in a later analysis were more clonally expanded and had lower generation probabilities. The cohort was sequenced for TCR beta chains only, and without alpha or paired-chain data the features that could be detected were limited. A further reported finding was that TCR beta sequences accurately predicted the HLA-A and HLA-B alleles for most subjects in the first cohort. The classifier was reported to diagnose cytomegalovirus status with high specificity and sensitivity in both the original and validation cohorts. Roughly uniform sequencing depth across donors was assumed in presence/absence analyses, although this assumption may not hold. A few of the identified cytomegalovirus-associated TCR beta chains were confirmed in vitro to be specific for cytomegalovirus antigens. In a later genetic analysis, fewer N-insertions in productive TCRs were reported among donors in an Asian-associated ancestry cluster than the roughly 700-donor mean. A later analysis reported that several top co-occurrence clusters appeared linked to parvovirus B19, influenza, CMV and Epstein-Barr virus. The study listed 150 to 200 TCR beta chains as associated with cytomegalovirus. At a false discovery rate of 0.05, a later analysis linked 16,951 TCR beta sequences to specific HLA alleles. According to the authors, the approach could potentially be generalized to other disease states and immunological phenotypes. Because counts were too low, about 15 rarely observed V segments, including chromosome 9 orphons, were left out of the earlier analysis of 587 of the donors. Broadly in line with IMGT annotations, most TCR beta V segments showed up in productive rearrangements about 87% or about 30% of the time in an earlier analysis of several hundred of the donors. Assigning TCR associations to individual alleles was difficult when HLA alleles, especially DR and DQ, strongly co-occurred. CMV serostatus was the only immune exposure information available for the cohort. V-gene and J-gene trimming of TCR beta chains was associated with a missense DCLRE1C variant in a later genetic analysis, and the association was replicated in an independent cohort. A group of highly shared sequence variants was considered likely to be a technical artifact of the sequencing pipeline.

A word on this clone: Which antigen it targets is not known. Base qualities are not at hand, and no much larger clone is one base apart.

According to the germline V gene (reference sequence), CDR1 reads MNHNY and CDR2 reads SVGAGI. From V the trimming removes 2 bases and from J it removes 2 bases, while the gene matches leave 4 bases of the junction unaccounted for. Measured from the cysteine to the phenylalanine, the CDR3 is 15 residues long. Only the CDR3 region is kept as DNA, spanning 45 bases read in frame from base 1. The cohort consisted of hundreds of healthy bone marrow donors. Cohort members were all nominally healthy when sampled, although unrecorded immune exposures were likely present. The donor tested CMV seronegative, placing the donor among the roughly 400 seronegative members of the cohort. Every donor gave a peripheral blood sample, and the peripheral blood mononuclear cells from that sample were used for TCR beta sequencing. The Qiagen DNeasy Blood Extraction Kit was used to extract genomic DNA from the blood cell samples.

Libraries came from the immunoSEQ multiplex PCR assay. A mixture of 60 forward primers for TCR Vbeta segments and 13 reverse primers for TCR Jbeta segments was used in the multiplex PCR. Amplification of the CDR3 region of rearranged TCR beta genes was performed with a multiplex PCR assay on genomic DNA. The Illumina HiSeq System was used to sequence the amplified TCR beta libraries as 87-base-pair reads. As for how the authors treated the data: In a later analysis, roughly 80 million unique TCR beta chains were counted across the roughly 610 repertoires, and roughly 11 million of these chains were shared by at least two donors. A nearest-neighbor algorithm error-corrected the raw reads and collapsed the reads into unique sequences, merging closely related sequences to remove PCR and sequencing errors. Alignment of CDR3 sequences to IMGT reference sequences was used to assign V, D and J gene segments. Each retained sequence needed at least a six-nucleotide match to both a V gene segment and a J gene segment. A rearrangement counted as productive if the CDR3 had no stop codons and remained in frame with V and J, and every other rearrangement counted as non-productive. CDR3 was defined according to IMGT convention as the region running from the second conserved V-encoded cysteine to the conserved J-encoded phenylalanine. Sequences without an unambiguous match to a single V gene segment were excluded from the earlier analysis of approximately 600 of the donors. In an earlier analysis of approximately 590 of the donors, V segments were called functional above 56.7% productive rearrangements and were called segregating when the between-donor standard deviation exceeded 5%. A statistical classification framework was built for diagnosing cytomegalovirus status from the catalog of TCR beta chain sequences. V and J gene assignment, in a later analysis, came from comparing TCR nucleotide sequences with IMGT/GENE-DB human TR gene sequences. Using the TCRdist pipeline, a later analysis assigned CDR3 sequences along with most-parsimonious VDJ recombination scenarios. In a later analysis, each TCR beta chain was defined by its CDR3 amino acid sequence together with its V-gene family, and reads lacking a unique V-gene family were excluded. In a later analysis, 500 to 650 highly shared, low-generation-probability nucleotide sequences were removed to address suspected cross-contamination and a sequencing artifact. For each public chain, a later analysis derived a clonal expansion index from normalized ranks of inferred template counts within each repertoire. A later analysis computed generation probabilities with a VDJ recombination model fitted to out-of-frame rearrangements, and checked the results against IGoR. In a later analysis, TCR-TCR, TCR-HLA and TCR-CMV co-occurrence was scored with hypergeometric tests, and a repertoire-size bias correction was applied to TCR pairs. False discovery rates were estimated in a later analysis by permuting HLA or CMV assignments 20 times. A later analysis grouped co-occurring TCRs with DBSCAN, adding TCRdist sequence similarity when clustering within HLA-allele-positive subsets. Co-occurrence clustering excluded repertoires with fewer than 30,000 or more than 120,000 public chains, plus five with anomalous nucleotide sharing. The table comes from immuneACCESS by way of TCRdb, which keeps in-frame sequences with V and J called. Part of the clones is missing from these tables; in studies checked, under half for an unresolved V gene and the rest for unknown reasons. V and J calls and clone size come straight from that table; D and trimming were deduced from the DNA. Within this sample are 130,000 to 150,000 clones, with about three quarters of them counted one time only. Under 4.5% of the sample rests with the top ten.

Sequenced input: PBMCs. The receptor's source is a man aged 18 to 29 in good health and CMV-seronegative. The chain is made from TRBV6-6 and TRBJ2-7, and TRBD2 aligns with 9 junction nucleotides. The sequenced DNA: TGTGCCAGCAGTTACGCCCTAGCGGGGACCTACGAGCAGTACTTC. Its product reads: CASSYALAGTYEQYF.